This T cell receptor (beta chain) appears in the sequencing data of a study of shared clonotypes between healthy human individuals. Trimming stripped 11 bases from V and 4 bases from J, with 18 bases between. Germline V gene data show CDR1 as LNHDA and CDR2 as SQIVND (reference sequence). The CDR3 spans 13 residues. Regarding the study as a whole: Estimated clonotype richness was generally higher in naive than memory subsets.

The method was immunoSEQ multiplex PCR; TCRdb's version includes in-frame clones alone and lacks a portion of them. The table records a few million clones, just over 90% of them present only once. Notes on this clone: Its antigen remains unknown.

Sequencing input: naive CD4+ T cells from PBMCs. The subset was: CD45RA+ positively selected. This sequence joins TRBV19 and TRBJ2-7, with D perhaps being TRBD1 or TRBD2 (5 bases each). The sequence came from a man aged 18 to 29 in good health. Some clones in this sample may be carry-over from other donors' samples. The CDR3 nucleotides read TGTGCCTCCCACGGGGCTGGAGAATACGAGCAGTACTTC. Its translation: CASHGAGEYEQYF.